One sample yielded the 10 T cell receptor beta chains listed below, sequenced in a study of blood T cell repertoires in COVID-19. TCRdb's table, derived via immunoSEQ multiplex PCR, lists solely in-frame clones and lacks some. The table includes a few hundred thousand clones, approximately 90% detected once. The sequencing sample was made of peripheral blood. The receptors were sampled from a man in his sixties who had recovered from COVID-19.

This chain joins TRBV3-1 (or the pseudogene TRBV3-2) and TRBJ2-5, with D hard to call. The germline V gene encodes CDR1 LGHDT and CDR2 YNNKEL (reference sequence). With 0 bases removed from V and 10 bases from J, the gap between germline ends came to 9 bases. The CDR3 length is 12 residues. The CDR3, as DNA: TGTGCCAGCAGCCAAGATAGTGTGGTCCAGTACTTC. It yields the protein CASSQDSVVQYF.

The chain has TRBV10-2 and TRBJ2-7, with TRBD2 matching over 10 bases. The CDR3 runs to 14 residues. CDR1 is WSHSY, CDR2 SAAADI, per germline. Losses at the gene ends were 4 bases for V and 1 base for J; bases not matched to a gene: 1. The CDR3 loop is CASSGTSGSYEQYF. CDR3 DNA: TGCGCCAGCAGTGGGACTAGCGGATCCTACGAGCAGTACTTC.

The chain joins TRBV10-1 to TRBJ2-7; TRBD2 is a possible D gene (6 bases). Germline CDR1 is WNHNN and CDR2 is SYGVQD (reference sequence). V dropped 0 bases and J dropped 8 bases, with 11 bases sitting between them. CDR3 length equals 13 residues. The CDR3 DNA reads as TGCGCCAGCAGTGAGTCCCAGGGAGGCCAGCAGTACTTC. Amino acid sequence: CASSESQGGQQYF.

The J gene is TRBJ1-1, the V gene TRBV9, with 8 bases matching TRBD1. There are 14 residues in the CDR3. Germline values: CDR1 SGDLS, CDR2 YYNGEE. Trimming cost V 4 bases and J 2 bases; bases outside gene matches: 4. The CDR3 DNA follows: TGTGCCAGCAGCTATGGACAGGGAAACACTGAAGCTTTCTTT. Residues: CASSYGQGNTEAFF.

The gene calls are TRBV7-2 and TRBJ1-2; 11 bases are shared with TRBD1. CDR3 length equals 16 residues. J gave up 7 bases and V 2 bases, and 9 bases lay outside the gene matches. The germline V gene has CDR1 SGHTA and CDR2 FQGNSA. For the CDR3, the DNA is TGTGCCAGCAGCTTAAGGTCGGACAGGGGGCTCAGTGGCTACACCTTC. Amino acid sequence: CASSLRSDRGLSGYTF.

This clone was detected only a few times. This chain uses TRBV3-1 (or the pseudogene TRBV3-2) with TRBJ1-3, with D possibly being TRBD1 (5 bases). The CDR3 is made up of 16 amino acids. V was clipped by 1 base and J by 0 bases, with 10 bases between them. Per the germline V gene, CDR1 is LGHDT and CDR2 is YNNKEL (reference sequence). In DNA, the CDR3 is TGTGCCAGCAGCCAAGCCAGGGTCGCCTCTGGAAACACCATATATTTT. It yields the protein CASSQARVASGNTIYF.

The chain has TRBV3-1 (or the pseudogene TRBV3-2) and TRBJ1-1, with 9 bases that match TRBD1. In germline, CDR1 is LGHDT, CDR2 YNNKEL (reference sequence). The CDR3 has 15 residues. V gave up 3 bases and J gave up 1 base; unmatched junction bases: 3. CDR3 loop: CASSHWDRANTEAFF. The CDR3 DNA is TGTGCCAGCAGCCATTGGGACAGGGCGAACACTGAAGCTTTCTTT.

The chain couples TRBV2 to TRBJ2-2; 7 bases map to TRBD1. V trimming: 9 bases; J trimming: 0 bases; junction bases outside the gene matches: 4. The CDR3 covers 14 residues. The germline gives CDR1 SNHLY, CDR2 FYNNEI. CDR3 DNA: TGTGCCAGTGACAGGGAGACGAACACCGGGGAGCTGTTTTTT. Its protein product is CASDRETNTGELFF.

This clone has a count of ten or more. The gene calls are TRBV28 and TRBJ1-5, with 7 bases lining up with TRBD1. Germline V gene lookup returns CDR1 MDHEN and CDR2 SYDVKM. Germline trimming cut 5 bases from V and 9 bases from J; bases unmatched to any gene: 1. The CDR3 runs 11 residues. CDR3 loop: CASSGDRPQHF. In DNA form, the CDR3 reads TGTGCCAGCAGTGGGGACAGGCCCCAGCATTTT.

The chain couples TRBV18 to TRBJ1-2; D perhaps matches TRBD1 (5 bases). The CDR3 runs to 16 residues. V was clipped by 2 bases and J by 4 bases, with 17 bases between them. Germline V gives CDR1 KGHSH, CDR2 LQKENI. The CDR3 loop reads CASSPSAGPALYGYTF. Here the CDR3 DNA reads TGTGCCAGCTCACCAAGTGCAGGGCCCGCCCTCTATGGCTACACCTTC. Together with reference TRBV18 and TRBJ1-2, the CDR3 gives the full variable domain: NAGVMQNPRHLVRRRGQEARLRCSPMKGHSHVYWYRQLPEEGLKFMVYLQKENIIDESGMPKERFSAEFPKEGPSILRIQQVVRGDSAAYFCASSPSAGPALYGYTFGSGTRLTVV.